Presented here are 10 T cell receptor beta chains from one specimen sequenced in a study of shared clonotypes between healthy human individuals. TCRdb's copy holds only in-frame clones and misses some; the assay was immunoSEQ multiplex PCR. The table records more than 2 million clones, 95% of them present only once. Sequenced material: naive CD4+ T cells sorted from blood. The subset here: CD45RA+ positively selected. The source of these receptors is a man younger than 35 in good health.

The sample holds one count of this clone. Other DNA sequences from this sample encode an identical CDR3 as well. The chain combines TRBV5-1 with TRBJ2-7; TRBD2 aligns across 9 bases. The CDR3 has 15 residues. The ends lost 0 bases at V and 4 bases at J; junction bases unmatched: 5. The germline gives CDR1 SGHRS, CDR2 YFSETQ. The CDR3 reads CASSLVSGGPYEQYF. The CDR3 DNA reads as TGCGCCAGCAGCTTGGTTAGCGGGGGACCTTACGAGCAGTACTTC.

This chain joins TRBV5-1 and TRBJ2-3; D perhaps matches TRBD1 (5 bases). The ends were cut back, 3 bases at V and 0 bases at J, with 17 bases in the middle. Germline-derived CDR1 and CDR2 are SGHRS and YFSETQ. This CDR3 has 17 amino acids. CDR3 nucleotide sequence: TGCGCCAGCAGCTGGGGCGCAGCCCAACCTAGCACAGATACGCAGTATTTT. This encodes CASSWGAAQPSTDTQYF.

CDR3: CASKGGGAGETQYF. The CDR3, as DNA: TGTGCCAGCAAGGGCGGGGGGGCTGGAGAGACCCAGTACTTC. The V and J genes are TRBV2 and TRBJ2-5; 9 bases map to TRBD2. The germline V gene has CDR1 SNHLY and CDR2 FYNNEI. The junction had 7 bases not matched to a gene; V was cut back by 7 bases and J by 4 bases. The CDR3 has 14 amino acids.

This rearrangement joins TRBV21-1 to TRBJ1-1; TRBD1, the D gene given by the table, was not confirmed from the DNA. TRBV21-1 is an annotated pseudogene. The CDR3 has 13 amino acids. The CDR3 DNA reads as TGTGCCAGGGGGGACAGGGCGGGCACTGAAGCTTTCTTT. Its protein is CARGDRAGTEAFF.

The chain employs TRBV5-3 and TRBJ1-3; 8 bases align to TRBD1. TRBV5-3 is flagged as an ORF with uncertain function. The CDR3 runs 15 residues. The junction had 9 bases not matched to a gene; V was cut back by 4 bases and J by 6 bases. The chain's CDR3 is CARSRDRGKENTIYF. DNA of the CDR3: TGTGCCAGAAGCCGCGACAGGGGAAAAGAAAACACCATATATTTT.

CDR3 protein: CASRADRGLTPLHF. The DNA of the CDR3 is TGTGCCAGCAGGGCTGACAGGGGGCTGACACCCCTCCACTTT. V usage is TRBV2 and J usage is TRBJ1-6, with TRBD1 identical over 10 bases. V was clipped by 6 bases and J by 11 bases; unmatched bases: 7. The CDR3 has 14 residues. Germline V gives CDR1 SNHLY, CDR2 FYNNEI.

A single count supports this clone. The chain joins TRBV10-1 to TRBJ1-6; D unclear. The CDR3 sequence is 23 residues long. V was pared by 4 bases and J by 0 bases, with 31 bases between. Germline assignment: CDR1 WNHNN and CDR2 SYGVQD (reference sequence). The CDR3 loop is CASSGGYMTWSPNSGSYNSPLHF. The CDR3, as DNA: TGCGCCAGCAGTGGAGGATATATGACATGGAGTCCGAATTCGGGCTCCTATAATTCACCCCTCCACTTT.

This rearrangement joins TRBV12-5 to TRBJ2-5; D is undetermined. V was cut by 2 bases and J by 9 bases, with 22 bases left in between. The CDR3 extends over 16 amino acids. CDR1 is LGHNT and CDR2 is FRNRAP in the germline V gene. The CDR3, as DNA: TGTGCTAGTGGTTTGCCGGCCAGGCCCCAAGAGATGGCCCAGTACTTC. Amino acids: CASGLPARPQEMAQYF. The full variable domain, completed using reference TRBV12-5 and TRBJ2-5, is DARVTQTPRHKVTEMGQEVTMRCQPILGHNTVFWYRQTMMQGLELLAYFRNRAPLDDSGMPKDRFSAEMPDATLATLKIQPSEPRDSAVYFCASGLPARPQEMAQYFGPGTRLLVL.

The V gene is TRBV9, the J gene TRBJ1-2, with 9 bases aligning to TRBD1. In germline, CDR1 is SGDLS, CDR2 YYNGEE. V trimming: 4 bases; J trimming: 5 bases; junction bases outside the gene matches: 9. The length of the CDR3 is 15 residues. CDR3 protein: CASSPGTGMGYGYTF. Here the CDR3 DNA reads TGTGCCAGCAGCCCCGGGACAGGGATGGGATATGGCTACACCTTC.

The V gene is TRBV18, the J gene TRBJ2-5; no clear D gene. This CDR3 spans 14 amino acids. CDR1 is KGHSH and CDR2 is LQKENI in the germline V gene. Trimming took off 6 bases at V and 1 base at J, with 12 bases between the two ends. Written as DNA, the CDR3 is TGTGCCAGCTCGCCCACGGAACTCCAAGAGACCCAGTACTTC. This translates into CASSPTELQETQYF.